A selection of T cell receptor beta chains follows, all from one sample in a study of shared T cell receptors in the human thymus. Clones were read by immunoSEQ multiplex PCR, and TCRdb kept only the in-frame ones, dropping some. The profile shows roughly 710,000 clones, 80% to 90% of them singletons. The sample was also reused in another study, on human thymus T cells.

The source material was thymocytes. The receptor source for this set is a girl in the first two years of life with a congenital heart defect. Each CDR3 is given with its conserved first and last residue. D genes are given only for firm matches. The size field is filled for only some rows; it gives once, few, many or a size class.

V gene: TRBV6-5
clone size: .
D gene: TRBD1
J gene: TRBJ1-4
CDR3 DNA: TGTGCCAGCAGGGGAAACAGGGGTCAAAATGAAAAACTGTTTTTT
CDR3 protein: CASRGNRGQNEKLFF

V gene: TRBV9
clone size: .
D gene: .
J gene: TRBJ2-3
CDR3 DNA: TGTGCCAGCAGCGTAGCCTGGACAGCGGGAACAGATACGCAGTATTTT
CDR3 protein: CASSVAWTAGTDTQYF

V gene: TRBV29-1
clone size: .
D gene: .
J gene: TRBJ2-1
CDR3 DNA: TGCAGCGTTGAGTGCGGGGGCCCCTTATTTTACAATGAGCAGTTCTTC
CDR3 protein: CSVECGGPLFYNEQFF

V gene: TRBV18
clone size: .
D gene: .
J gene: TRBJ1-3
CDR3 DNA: TGTGCCAGCTCACCGACCCTAAGTTGGGCAGGATCTCTCTCTCCAAACACCATATATTTT
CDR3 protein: CASSPTLSWAGSLSPNTIYF

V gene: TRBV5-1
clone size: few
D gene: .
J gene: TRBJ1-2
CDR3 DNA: TGCGCCAGCAGACTAATCGAAGCAGGGGATCCCCCCAAAGACTATGGCTACACCTTC
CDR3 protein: CASRLIEAGDPPKDYGYTF

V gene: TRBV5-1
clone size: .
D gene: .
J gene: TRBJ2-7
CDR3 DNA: TGCGCCAGCAGTTATGTCCAGGGTCTCCACGAGCAGTACTTC
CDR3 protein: CASSYVQGLHEQYF

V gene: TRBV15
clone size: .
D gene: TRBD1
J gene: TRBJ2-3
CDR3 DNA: TGTGCCACCAAAACAGGGGGCGGTAGCACAGATACGCAGTATTTT
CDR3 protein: CATKTGGGSTDTQYF

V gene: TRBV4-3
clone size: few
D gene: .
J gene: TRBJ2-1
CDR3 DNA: TGCGCCAGCAGCCGAATTCCCGGACAAAACAATGAGCAGTTCTTC
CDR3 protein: CASSRIPGQNNEQFF

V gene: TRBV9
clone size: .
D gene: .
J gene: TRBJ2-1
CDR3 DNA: TGTGCCAGCAGCCCGGGACAAGACAATGAGCAGTTCTTC
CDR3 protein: CASSPGQDNEQFF

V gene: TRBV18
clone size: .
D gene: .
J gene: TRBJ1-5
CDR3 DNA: TGTGCCAGCTCACTTCAGGGAGGCAGGCAGCCCCAGCATTTT
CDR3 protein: CASSLQGGRQPQHF

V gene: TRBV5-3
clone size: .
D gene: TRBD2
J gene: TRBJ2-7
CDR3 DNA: TGTGCCAGAAGCTTGAAGATTTGGGAGTGGCGGGGGAGGACCGAGCAGTACTTC
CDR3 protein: CARSLKIWEWRGRTEQYF

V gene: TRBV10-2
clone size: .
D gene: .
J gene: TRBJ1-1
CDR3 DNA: TGCGCCAGCAGTGATTATGTCTTGGCCTTGAACACTGAAGCTTTCTTT
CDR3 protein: CASSDYVLALNTEAFF

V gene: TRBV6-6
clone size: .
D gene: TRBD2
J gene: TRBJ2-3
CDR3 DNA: TGTGCCAGCAGTTGTACGACTAGCGGGGTTACAGATACGCAGTATTTT
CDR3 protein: CASSCTTSGVTDTQYF

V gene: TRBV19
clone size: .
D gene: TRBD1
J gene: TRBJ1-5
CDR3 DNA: TGTGCCAGTAGCGAACCGGGACAGGGGTATGGTCAGCCCCAGCATTTT
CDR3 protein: CASSEPGQGYGQPQHF

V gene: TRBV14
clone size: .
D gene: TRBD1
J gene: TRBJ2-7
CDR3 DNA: TGTGCCAGCAGCCAAGATTGTGGGACAGGGCTCAGCGAGCAGTACTTC
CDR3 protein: CASSQDCGTGLSEQYF

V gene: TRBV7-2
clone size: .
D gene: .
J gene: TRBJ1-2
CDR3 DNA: TGTGCCAGCAGCTTAGATATCTGCGGGGGGATTGGCTATGGCTACACCTTC
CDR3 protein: CASSLDICGGIGYGYTF

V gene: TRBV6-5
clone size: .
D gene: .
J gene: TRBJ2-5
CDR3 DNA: TGTGCCAGCAACTGGCAAGAGACCCAGTACTTC
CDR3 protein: CASNWQETQYF

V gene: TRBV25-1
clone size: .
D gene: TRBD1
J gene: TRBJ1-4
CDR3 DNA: TGTGCCAGCAGTGAAACAGGGGATGGTAATGAAAAACTGTTTTTT
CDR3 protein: CASSETGDGNEKLFF

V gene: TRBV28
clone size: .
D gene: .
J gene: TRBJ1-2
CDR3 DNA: TGTGCCAGCGTTTCAGGGTACGGCTACACCTTC
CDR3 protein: CASVSGYGYTF

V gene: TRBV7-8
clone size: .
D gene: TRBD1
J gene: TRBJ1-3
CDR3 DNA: TGTGCCAGCAGTGGACAGGGCAGAAACACCATATATTTT
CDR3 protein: CASSGQGRNTIYF

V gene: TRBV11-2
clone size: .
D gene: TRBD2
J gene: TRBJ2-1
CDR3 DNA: TGTGCCAGCAGCCCAACTAGCGGGCTAATTAATGAGCAGTTCTTC
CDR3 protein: CASSPTSGLINEQFF

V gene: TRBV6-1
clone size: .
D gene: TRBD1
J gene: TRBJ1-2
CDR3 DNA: TGTGCCAGCAGTGATCCTCTGACAGGGAACTATGGCTACACCTTC
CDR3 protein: CASSDPLTGNYGYTF

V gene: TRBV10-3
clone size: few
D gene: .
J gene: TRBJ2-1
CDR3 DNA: TGTGCCATCAGTGAGCCCGGGGAACCTAATCACTACAATGAGCAGTTCTTC
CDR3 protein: CAISEPGEPNHYNEQFF

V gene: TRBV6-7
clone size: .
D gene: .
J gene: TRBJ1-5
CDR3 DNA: TGTGCCAGCATTAGGGAGCCCAATCAGCCCCAGCATTTT
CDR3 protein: CASIREPNQPQHF

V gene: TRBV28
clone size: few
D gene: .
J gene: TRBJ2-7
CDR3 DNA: TGTGCCAGCACCCCTTGGCGGTACTACGAGCAGTACTTC
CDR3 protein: CASTPWRYYEQYF

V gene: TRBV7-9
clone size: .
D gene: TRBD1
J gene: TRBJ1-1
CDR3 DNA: TGTGCCAGCAGCCCACACAGGGGGCGGAGCACTGAAGCTTTCTTT
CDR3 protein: CASSPHRGRSTEAFF

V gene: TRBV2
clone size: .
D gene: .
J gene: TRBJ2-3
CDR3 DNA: TGTGCCAGCAGTGAACCGGTCGACAGATTCACAGATACGCAGTATTTT
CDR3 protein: CASSEPVDRFTDTQYF

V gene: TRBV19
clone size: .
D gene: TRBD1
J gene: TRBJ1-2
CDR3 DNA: TGTGCCAGTAGTATACGACAGGGACATGGCTACACCTTC
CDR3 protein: CASSIRQGHGYTF

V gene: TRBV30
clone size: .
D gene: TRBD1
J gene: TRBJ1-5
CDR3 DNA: TGTGCCTGGAGTGAGGGGGACAGGGGGATGGGGAATAGCAATCAGCCCCAGCATTTT
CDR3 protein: CAWSEGDRGMGNSNQPQHF

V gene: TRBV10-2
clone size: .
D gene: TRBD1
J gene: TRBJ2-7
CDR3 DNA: TGCGCCAGCAGTGGTGGGGTGACAGGGAAAATTTACGAGCAGTACTTC
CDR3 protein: CASSGGVTGKIYEQYF

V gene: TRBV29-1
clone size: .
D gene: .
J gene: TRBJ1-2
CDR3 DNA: TGCAGCGTTGAACCAAGGACAGATTCAAACTATGGCTACACCTTC
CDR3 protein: CSVEPRTDSNYGYTF

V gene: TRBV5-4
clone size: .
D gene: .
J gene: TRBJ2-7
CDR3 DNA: TGTGCCAGCAGCTTGGCCGGGGCGGGGAACTTCTACGAGCAGTACTTC
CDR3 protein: CASSLAGAGNFYEQYF

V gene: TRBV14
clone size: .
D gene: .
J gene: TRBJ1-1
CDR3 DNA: TGTGCCAGCAGCCACTACAGGGAAATGAGGTCTGAAGCTTTCTTT
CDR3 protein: CASSHYREMRSEAFF

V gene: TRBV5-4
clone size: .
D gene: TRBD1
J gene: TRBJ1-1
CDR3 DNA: TGTGCCAGCAGCTTGGGGGGACAGGGGATTGAAGACACTGAAGCTTTCTTT
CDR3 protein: CASSLGGQGIEDTEAFF

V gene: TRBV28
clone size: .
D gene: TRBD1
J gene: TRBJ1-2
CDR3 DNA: TGTGCCAGCGGAGACAGGGTCCCCGCCTACTATGGCTACACCTTC
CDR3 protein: CASGDRVPAYYGYTF

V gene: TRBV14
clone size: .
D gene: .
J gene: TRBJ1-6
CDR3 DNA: TGTGCCAGCAGCCAAGTGGGCGTTTATTCACCCCTCCACTTT
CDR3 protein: CASSQVGVYSPLHF

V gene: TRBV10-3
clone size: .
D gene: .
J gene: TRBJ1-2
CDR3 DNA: TGTGCCATCAGTGAGCCTAGACCGGGATGGTACTATGGCTACACCTTC
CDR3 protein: CAISEPRPGWYYGYTF

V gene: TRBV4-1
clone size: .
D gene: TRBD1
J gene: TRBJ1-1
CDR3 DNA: TGCGCCAGCAGCCCCGGCGCAGAAAGGGCAGACAGGGTGGACACTGAAGCTTTCTTT
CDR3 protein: CASSPGAERADRVDTEAFF

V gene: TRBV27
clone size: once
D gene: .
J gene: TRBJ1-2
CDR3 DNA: TGTGCCAGCAGTTTATCCCACAGCATCTATGGCTACACCTTC
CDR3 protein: CASSLSHSIYGYTF

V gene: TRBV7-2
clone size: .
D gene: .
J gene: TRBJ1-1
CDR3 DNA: TGTGCCAGCAGCTTCACAGACACTGAAGCTTTCTTT
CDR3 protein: CASSFTDTEAFF

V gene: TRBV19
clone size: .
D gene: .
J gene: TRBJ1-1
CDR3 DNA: TGTGCCAGTAGTTCAAAACAGGGCTCTGACACTGAAGCTTTCTTT
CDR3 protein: CASSSKQGSDTEAFF

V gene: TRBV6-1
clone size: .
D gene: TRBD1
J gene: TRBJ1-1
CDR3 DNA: TGTGCCAGCAGTGGGACAGGGAAGTACACTGAAGCTTTCTTT
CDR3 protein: CASSGTGKYTEAFF

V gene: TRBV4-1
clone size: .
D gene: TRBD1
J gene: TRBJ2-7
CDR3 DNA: TGCGCCAGCAGCCCCAAGATCCCCCGGGACAGGGGTTACTACGAGCAGTACTTC
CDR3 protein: CASSPKIPRDRGYYEQYF

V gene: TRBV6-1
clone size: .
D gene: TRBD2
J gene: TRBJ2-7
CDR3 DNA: TGTGCCAGCAGTGAGGGTCGCCTCGGACTAGCGGGGGGGAGCTCCTACGAGCAGTACTTC
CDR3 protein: CASSEGRLGLAGGSSYEQYF

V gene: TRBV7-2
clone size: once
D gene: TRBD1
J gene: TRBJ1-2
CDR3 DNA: TGTGCCAGCAGCTTATGGACCGCCGACAGGGGATCATATGGCTACACCTTC
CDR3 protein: CASSLWTADRGSYGYTF

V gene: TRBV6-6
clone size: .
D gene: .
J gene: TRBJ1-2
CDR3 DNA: TGTGCCAGCGTTAACGGACAGTCCCCCAAATATGGCTACACCTTC
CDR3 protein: CASVNGQSPKYGYTF

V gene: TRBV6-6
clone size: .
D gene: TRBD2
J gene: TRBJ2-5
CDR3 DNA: TGTGCCAGCAGTTACTATGGGGAGGGAGAGACCCAGTACTTC
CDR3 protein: CASSYYGEGETQYF

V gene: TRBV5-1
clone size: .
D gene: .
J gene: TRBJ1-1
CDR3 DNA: TGCGCCAGCAGCCCAGGGGCGGACAACACTGAAGCTTTCTTT
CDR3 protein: CASSPGADNTEAFF

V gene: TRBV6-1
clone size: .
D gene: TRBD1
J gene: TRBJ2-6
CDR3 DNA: TGTGCCAGCAGTGACCGGGACAGGGGGCCCGGGGGCGGGGCCAACGTCCTGACTTTC
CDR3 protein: CASSDRDRGPGGGANVLTF

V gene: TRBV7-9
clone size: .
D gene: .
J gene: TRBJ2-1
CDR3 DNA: TGTGCCAGCAGCTTAGGGTTAAAATCGGGCAATGAGCAGTTCTTC
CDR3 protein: CASSLGLKSGNEQFF

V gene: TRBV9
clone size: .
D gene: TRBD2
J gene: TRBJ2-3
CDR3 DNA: TGTGCCAGCAGCGTAATTAGCGGGGGGGCCACAGATACGCAGTATTTT
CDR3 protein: CASSVISGGATDTQYF

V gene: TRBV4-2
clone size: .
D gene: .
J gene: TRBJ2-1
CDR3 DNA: TGTGCCAGCAGCCTTGGGCGGGGTAGACCTTTCTCCTACAATGAGCAGTTCTTC
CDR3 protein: CASSLGRGRPFSYNEQFF

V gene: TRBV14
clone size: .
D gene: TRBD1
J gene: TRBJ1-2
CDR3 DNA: TGTGCCAGCAGCGGGACAGGGGGCGACTATGGCTACACCTTC
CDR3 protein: CASSGTGGDYGYTF